These 22 T cell receptor beta chains share one sample of origin, sequenced in a study of blood T cells in healthy people across ages (dated by TCRdb to the mid-2010s). The library was prepared using 5' RACE. Sequencing instrument: Illumina HiSeq 2500. A second about 7 to 11 cycle PCR used a sample-barcoded 5' primer and a J-beta primer mix. Using fastp at Q25 and MiXCR, TCRdb reprocessed the public reads and kept productive beta chains. Every entry covers one CDR3 protein and lists the most common genes and DNA from its rows. This sample lists 1.5 million to 2 million distinct CDR3 sequences; around 50% were detected once. The ten top clones hold around 2.1% of the sample. Input material: blood. These receptors all come from a woman in her thirties or forties in good health.

The chain uses TRBV7-8 and TRBJ2-6, with D tentatively TRBD1 (7 bases). The germline V and J ends were trimmed by 2 bases and 0 bases, with 14 bases remaining between them. CDR3 length: 18 residues. Germline V lookup: CDR1 SGHVS, CDR2 FQNEAQ. The CDR3 here is CASSLKRQGGSGANVLTF. In nucleotides, the CDR3 is TGTGCCAGCAGCTTAAAGAGGCAGGGGGGCTCTGGGGCCAACGTCCTGACTTTC.

This clonotype was counted once. A much larger clonotype is one base distant, so this may be a read error. The J gene is TRBJ2-1, the V gene TRBV3-1; D perhaps matches TRBD2 (7 bases). The J call is doubtful: the DNA matches TRBJ2-7 better. Germline CDR1 is LGHDT and CDR2 is YNNKEL (reference sequence). The CDR3 is 17 residues long. The CDR3 nucleotides are TGTGCCAGCAGCCAGGGGGCGGGGGAGATCTCCTACAATGAGCAGTACTTC. Its protein product is CASSQGAGEISYNEQYF.

The rearrangement joins TRBV20-1 to TRBJ2-3, with a weak D call TRBD2 (6 bases). The V gene lost 7 bases and the J gene lost 3 bases, with 17 bases spanning the gap. The CDR3 totals 14 residues. The germline V gene has CDR1 DFQATT and CDR2 SNEGSKA (reference sequence). The chain's CDR3 is CSVTTRRGTDTQYF. CDR3 coding DNA: TGCAGTGTCACGACTAGACGTGGGACAGATACGCAGTATTTT.

J is TRBJ2-5 and V is TRBV29-1; D is uncertain. The DNA end is more similar to TRBJ2-1, so the J call may be wrong. Germline assignment: CDR1 SQVTM and CDR2 ANQGSEA. The CDR3 is made up of 12 amino acids. This CDR3 reads CSGAPMQETQFF. In DNA, the CDR3 is TGCAGCGGAGCCCCGATGCAAGAGACCCAGTTCTTC.

The V gene is TRBV5-1, the J gene TRBJ1-2; 9 bases align to TRBD1. After removal of 7 bases from V and 6 bases from J, the junction contained 10 bases not matched to a gene. Germline CDR1 and CDR2: SGHRS and YFSETQ. The CDR3 totals 14 residues. The chain's CDR3 is CASAGGTGLDGYTF. For the CDR3, the DNA is TGCGCCAGCGCGGGGGGGACAGGGTTGGATGGCTACACCTTC.

J is TRBJ2-7 and V is TRBV5-4; TRBD2 matches at 9 bases. The CDR3 runs 15 residues. V lost 4 bases, J lost 1 base, and 6 bases stayed unmatched. CDR1 is SGHNT and CDR2 is YYREEE in the germline V gene (reference sequence). Written as DNA, the CDR3 is TGTGCCAGCAGCGACAAGCGGGGGGCTTCCTACGAGCAGTACTTC. Its protein is CASSDKRGASYEQYF.

This chain joins TRBV7-2 and TRBJ1-1, with TRBD1 matching over 12 bases. Germline CDR1 and CDR2: SGHTA and FQGNSA. The CDR3 runs 14 residues. J was trimmed by 6 bases and V by 5 bases; bases with no gene match: 4. The CDR3 nucleotides are TGTGCCAGCAGCCCGGGACAGGGGGCCGCTGAAGCTTTCTTT. Its protein is CASSPGQGAAEAFF.

V and J are TRBV5-1 and TRBJ2-2; no clear D gene. The germline CDR1 and CDR2 sequences are SGHRS and YFSETQ. This CDR3 has 16 amino acids. V was trimmed by 0 bases and J by 3 bases, leaving 12 bases between them. The CDR3 DNA follows: TGCGCCAGCAGCTTGGCAGTTTCGGCCTACACCGGGGAGCTGTTTTTT. Its translation: CASSLAVSAYTGELFF.

The rearrangement links TRBV6-1 to TRBJ2-3; 8 bases line up with TRBD2. Germline V gene sequence: CDR1 MNHNS, CDR2 SASEGT. The CDR3 is 15 amino acids. J gave up 2 bases and V 6 bases, and 7 bases lay outside the gene matches. CDR3 residues: CASRPRTSITDTQYF. The CDR3, as DNA: TGTGCCAGCAGACCCAGGACTAGCATCACAGATACGCAGTATTTT.

This clonotype occurred many times. This chain connects TRBV25-1 to TRBJ2-1; unclear D gene. V lost 5 bases to trimming and J lost 7 bases, with 9 bases between them. The germline V gene encodes CDR1 MGHDK and CDR2 SYGVNS. The CDR3 loop spans 12 amino acids. The CDR3 DNA reads TGTGCCAGCAGTTCAGGATCGAATGAGCAGTTCTTC. Amino acid sequence: CASSSGSNEQFF.

This clonotype was seen a handful of times. J is TRBJ2-1 and V is TRBV14; 9 bases are a match to TRBD2. This CDR3 contains 15 residues. Unmatched junction bases numbered 12, after V lost 8 bases and J lost 7 bases. Germline V gene lookup returns CDR1 SGHDN and CDR2 FVKESK. DNA of the CDR3: TGTGCCAGCTCCCCGGGGAGCGGGGGGTTAAATGAGCAGTTCTTC. It encodes CASSPGSGGLNEQFF.

The V gene is TRBV4-3, the J gene TRBJ2-1; the D call may be TRBD1 or TRBD2 (6 bases each). Germline assignment: CDR1 LGHNA and CDR2 YSLEER. CDR3 length: 14 residues. The V gene lost 0 bases and the J gene lost 10 bases, with 13 bases spanning the gap. The CDR3 sequence is CASSQEWRGHEQFF. In nucleotides, the CDR3 is TGCGCCAGCAGCCAAGAATGGAGGGGACACGAGCAGTTCTTC.

In its sample, this clonotype was seen a few times. CDR3 bases: TGTGCCAGCAGCCGGGGGAGGGAATTGACCCAGTACTTC. It translates to CASSRGRELTQYF. The V and J genes are TRBV12-3 or TRBV12-4 and TRBJ2-5; 7 nucleotides match TRBD2. V shed 6 bases and J 7 bases; nucleotides not matched to a gene: 8. This CDR3 contains 13 residues.

This clonotype was detected ten times or more. CDR3 DNA sequence: TGTGCCAGCAGGCGGACTGGAGCCTACGAGCAGTACTTC. It yields the protein CASRRTGAYEQYF. The chain is built from TRBV27 and TRBJ2-7, with D possibly being TRBD2 (5 bases). Germline CDR1 and CDR2: MNHEY and SMNVEV (reference sequence). The V and J ends lost 6 bases and 2 bases respectively, with 11 bases between them. This CDR3 spans 13 amino acids.

This clonotype was seen more than once but under ten times. This chain uses TRBV11-2 with TRBJ2-5; TRBD1 agrees at 7 bases. The closer fit of TRBJ2-7 to the DNA end suggests the J call may be wrong. This CDR3 spans 16 amino acids. Germline CDR1 reads SGHAT; CDR2 reads FQNNGV. CDR3 sequence (DNA): TGTGCCAGCAGCTTACATACCGGGACAGCGGCGTACGAGCAGTACTTC. This encodes CASSLHTGTAAYEQYF.

The chain links TRBV7-2 to TRBJ2-1; TRBD2 matches at 12 bases. The trim removed 5 bases at V and 12 bases at J, leaving 11 bases unmatched. In germline, CDR1 is SGHTA, CDR2 FQGNSA. The CDR3 totals 15 residues. Here the CDR3 DNA reads TGTGCCAGCAGCCAAAGGCTAGCGGGGGGGGAGGGGCAGTTCTTC. Translating it yields CASSQRLAGGEGQFF.

This clonotype was recorded only once. The CDR3 nucleotides are TGTGCCAGCAGCCTCCGCATAGCCGGGACAGGTGTGTCCTACGAGCAGTACTTC. Protein: CASSLRIAGTGVSYEQYF. The V call is TRBV2, the J call TRBJ2-7; 8 nucleotides align to TRBD1. The CDR3 sequence is 18 residues long. V trimming: 6 bases; J trimming: 1 base; junction bases outside the gene matches: 17. In germline, CDR1 is SNHLY, CDR2 FYNNEI.

V usage is TRBV7-2 and J usage is TRBJ1-2; 12 bases map to TRBD1. Per germline, CDR1 SGHTA and CDR2 FQGNSA. The junction had 10 bases not matched to a gene; V was cut back by 0 bases and J by 8 bases. The CDR3 sequence is 17 residues long. CDR3 protein: CASSLAPPGQGARGYTF. Written as DNA, the CDR3 is TGTGCCAGCAGCTTAGCTCCCCCGGGACAGGGGGCGCGAGGCTACACCTTC.

The V gene is TRBV6-2 or TRBV6-3, the J gene TRBJ2-5; D is unclear. V lost 0 bases and J 4 bases, leaving 9 bases between the germline ends. Germline CDR1 and CDR2: MNHEY and SVGEGT. The CDR3 has 14 residues. CDR3 nucleotide sequence: TGTGCCAGCAGTTACTCGCCCTCCAGAGAGACCCAGTACTTC. Protein: CASSYSPSRETQYF.

The chain joins TRBV6-2 or TRBV6-3 to TRBJ2-1, with 9 positions matching TRBD2. The CDR3 length is 17 residues. The germline CDR1 and CDR2 sequences are MNHEY and SVGEGT. Trimming took 6 bases from V and 0 from J; bases not matched to a gene: 9. CDR3 DNA: TGTGCCAGCAGCCCCCCACTAGCGGGCAGCTCCTACAATGAGCAGTTCTTC. This translates into CASSPPLAGSSYNEQFF.

A few counts support this clonotype. V usage is TRBV6-5 and J usage is TRBJ2-7; a weak D match, TRBD1 (6 bases). CDR3 length: 14 amino acids. CDR1 is MNHEY, CDR2 SVGAGI, per germline. V lost 2 bases and J 5 bases, leaving 13 bases between the germline ends. The CDR3 DNA follows: TGTGCCAGCAGTTACGACAGGTCTCGGGACGAGCAGTACTTC. Translation gives CASSYDRSRDEQYF.

This clonotype was recorded once. V is TRBV28 and J is TRBJ2-3; D may match TRBD1 or TRBD2 (6 bases each). Trimming pared 4 bases from V and 4 bases from J, leaving 30 bases between. Germline CDR1 reads MDHEN; CDR2 reads SYDVKM. This CDR3 contains 20 residues. The DNA of the CDR3 is TGTGCCAGCAGTTCGCCGGAATGGGGGGACACCAAGTATGTAGCAGATACGCAGTATTTT. It encodes CASSSPEWGDTKYVADTQYF. The variable domain in full, completed from reference TRBV28 and TRBJ2-3, reads DVKVTQSSRYLVKRTGEKVFLECVQDMDHENMFWYRQDPGLGLRLIYFSYDVKMKEKGDIPEGYSVSREKKERFSLILESASTNQTSMYLCASSSPEWGDTKYVADTQYFGPGTRLTVL.